Listed below are T cell receptor beta chains from one sample, sequenced in a study of blood T cell repertoires in COVID-19. Assay: immunoSEQ multiplex PCR; the TCRdb copy retains only in-frame clones and omits some. The data hold just over 300,000 clones, with about nine tenths observed a single time. Material for sequencing was PBMCs or T cells enriched from blood (not recorded which). The receptors shown here come from a man aged 25 to 40 who had recovered from COVID-19. Each CDR3 is given with its conserved first and last residue. The D gene is left open where the match is weak. Only some rows state a clone size, as once, few, many or a class for expanded clones.

d_call,j_call,clone_size,v_call,cdr3_aa,cdr3_nt
NA,TRBJ1-5,NA,TRBV15,CATSRDLVAGLGQPQHF,TGTGCCACCAGCAGAGATCTGGTGGCGGGGTTGGGTCAGCCCCAGCATTTT
TRBD1,TRBJ1-1,once,TRBV30,CAGGQDNTEAFF,TGTGCCGGGGGACAGGATAACACTGAAGCTTTCTTT
NA,TRBJ2-1,NA,TRBV29-1,CSARYNEQFF,TGCAGCGCCCGGTACAATGAGCAGTTCTTC
NA,TRBJ1-1,NA,TRBV9,CASSGMPQVTNTEAFF,TGTGCCAGCAGCGGAATGCCACAGGTCACGAACACTGAAGCTTTCTTT
NA,TRBJ2-4,NA,TRBV10-3,CAISGTTGRGNIQYF,TGTGCCATCAGTGGAACTACGGGGCGGGGAAACATTCAGTACTTC
TRBD1,TRBJ1-5,NA,TRBV14,CASSPQGAGQPQHF,TGTGCCAGCAGCCCACAGGGGGCGGGACAGCCCCAGCATTTT
NA,TRBJ2-2,NA,TRBV5-6,CASKGGPNTGELFF,TGTGCCAGCAAGGGGGGGCCCAACACCGGGGAGCTGTTTTTT
NA,TRBJ2-5,NA,TRBV4-2,CASSQASGIQETQYF,TGTGCCAGCAGCCAAGCCTCGGGGATCCAAGAGACCCAGTACTTC
NA,TRBJ1-1,once,TRBV25-1,CATQTTGGTEAFF,TGTGCCACCCAGACAACGGGGGGGACTGAAGCTTTCTTT
NA,TRBJ1-2,once,TRBV5-1,CASSPSTTNYGYTF,TGCGCCAGCAGCCCGTCGACAACTAACTATGGCTACACCTTC
TRBD1,TRBJ2-7,NA,TRBV7-8,CASSFAGTVYEQYF,TGTGCCAGCAGCTTCGCCGGGACAGTCTACGAGCAGTACTTC
TRBD1,TRBJ1-5,NA,TRBV7-8,CASSLGTGDNQPQHF,TGTGCCAGCAGCTTAGGGACAGGGGACAATCAGCCCCAGCATTTT
TRBD1,TRBJ2-2,NA,TRBV28,CASSLGTAGELFF,TGTGCCAGCAGTTTAGGGACAGCCGGGGAGCTGTTTTTT
TRBD1,TRBJ1-1,NA,TRBV4-2,CASSLSTGGQGTGFF,TGTGCCAGCAGCCTATCGACAGGGGGACAGGGGACGGGTTTCTTT
NA,TRBJ1-5,few,TRBV24-1,CATSDPRDGINQPQHF,TGTGCCACCAGTGATCCGCGGGACGGTATCAATCAGCCCCAGCATTTT
NA,TRBJ1-2,NA,TRBV14,CASSTTGAPNYGYTF,TGTGCCAGCAGCACCACAGGAGCCCCTAACTATGGCTACACCTTC
TRBD1,TRBJ1-6,NA,TRBV5-1,CASSPSPGQTENSIYNSPLHF,TGCGCCAGCAGCCCCAGCCCGGGACAGACCGAGAATAGTATCTATAATTCACCCCTCCACTTT
NA,TRBJ2-1,NA,TRBV3-1/TRBV3-2,CASSPNRASYNEQFF,TGTGCCAGCAGTCCTAACAGGGCATCCTACAATGAGCAGTTCTTC
NA,TRBJ1-1,NA,TRBV23-1,CASSQSPEVNTEAFF,TGCGCCAGCAGTCAATCCCCCGAGGTAAACACTGAAGCTTTCTTT
NA,TRBJ1-2,NA,TRBV28,CASSGPRQVNYGYTF,TGTGCCAGCAGCGGACCTCGACAGGTTAACTATGGCTACACCTTC
NA,TRBJ1-1,NA,TRBV7-9,CASSLGQVAFF,TGTGCCAGCAGCTTAGGACAGGTAGCTTTCTTT
NA,TRBJ2-2,NA,TRBV2,CASSEPPIPAGELFF,TGTGCCAGCAGTGAGCCCCCTATACCGGCCGGGGAGCTGTTTTTT
NA,TRBJ2-7,NA,TRBV19,CASSISGGRGPRYEQYF,TGTGCCAGTAGTATCTCCGGGGGGCGCGGTCCCCGTTACGAGCAGTACTTC
NA,TRBJ1-2,NA,TRBV5-1,CASSLVPGALDGYTF,TGCGCCAGCAGCTTGGTTCCAGGGGCTTTGGACGGCTACACCTTC
NA,TRBJ2-3,NA,TRBV11-2,CASSLRPHRAPTSTDTQYF,TGTGCCAGCAGCCTCAGGCCTCACAGGGCACCCACTAGCACAGATACGCAGTATTTT
NA,TRBJ1-1,NA,TRBV7-5,CARSSTGTVGEAFF,TGTGCCAGAAGCTCAACAGGGACAGTGGGTGAAGCTTTCTTT
TRBD1,TRBJ1-2,NA,TRBV29-1,CSVGQGAKYGYTF,TGCAGCGTTGGGCAGGGGGCGAAGTATGGCTACACCTTC